The 20 T cell receptor beta chains below all came from one sample that was sequenced in a study of cytomegalovirus exposure and HLA in healthy donors. A multiplex PCR was run with 60 Vbeta primers and 13 Jbeta primers. Data came from immunoSEQ multiplex PCR; TCRdb stores just in-frame clones and leaves some out. This table has 80,000 to 90,000 clones, approximately 79% appearing once. The sample was PBMCs. Receptors were obtained from a man aged 25-45 years in good health and CMV-seronegative.

This clone was picked up a small number of times. The CDR3 DNA follows: TGTGCCCGGGGGAGGCTTCAGCCCCAGCATTTT. Protein sequence: CARGRLQPQHF. The chain links TRBV9 to TRBJ1-5; D possibly corresponds to TRBD1 (5 bases). Germline V lookup: CDR1 SGDLS, CDR2 YYNGEE. V lost 10 bases, J lost 6 bases, and 11 bases lay in between. The CDR3 is made up of 11 amino acids.

The chain recombines TRBV19 with TRBJ2-5, with D perhaps matching TRBD2 (6 bases). Gene TRBJ2-7 matches the end of the DNA better, so the J call may be wrong. The germline V gene has CDR1 LNHDA and CDR2 SQIVND (reference sequence). The CDR3 is 16 amino acids. CDR3 amino acids: CASSAGPGTGSYEQYF. CDR3 sequence (DNA): TGTGCCAGTAGTGCGGGACCCGGGACGGGCTCCTACGAGCAGTACTTC.

Turning to this clone: The sample carries other DNA sequences with the same CDR3. The genes are TRBV7-9 and TRBJ1-1; D not certain. Trimming stripped 5 bases from V and 2 bases from J, with 6 bases between. The CDR3 spans 12 residues. Germline V CDR1 and CDR2: SEHNR, FQNEAQ (reference sequence). The CDR3 coding sequence is TGTGCCAGCAGCCCTTATAACACTGAAGCTTTCTTT. It is translated as CASSPYNTEAFF.

The chain employs TRBV5-4 and TRBJ2-3; TRBD2 is a possible D gene (5 bases). The CDR3 runs to 13 residues. Germline values: CDR1 SGHNT, CDR2 YYREEE (reference sequence). V lost 7 bases to trimming and J lost 1 base, with 10 bases between them. The CDR3 bases are TGTGCCAGCTCCCTCGGGGGCACAGATACGCAGTATTTT. Translation: CASSLGGTDTQYF.

This chain connects TRBV25-1 to TRBJ1-2; D gene unclear. Germline loops: CDR1 MGHDK, CDR2 SYGVNS. V was clipped by 3 bases and J by 7 bases, with 12 bases between them. The CDR3 is made up of 13 amino acids. CDR3 bases: TGTGCCAGCAGTGAGGATTCGGGAGGTGGCTACACCTTC. Protein sequence: CASSEDSGGGYTF.

The rearrangement links TRBV2 to TRBJ1-5; 9 nucleotides align to TRBD1. V trimming: 8 bases; J trimming: 4 bases; junction bases outside the gene matches: 6. The CDR3 has 14 amino acids. CDR1 is SNHLY and CDR2 is FYNNEI in the germline V gene. CDR3 nucleotides: TGTGCCAGCGGGGGACAGGGACGAAATCAGCCCCAGCATTTT. Protein: CASGGQGRNQPQHF.

The rearrangement joins TRBV6-4 to TRBJ2-3, with TRBD2 matching 10 bases. The CDR3 is made up of 15 amino acids. The junction had 9 bases not matched to a gene; V was cut back by 3 bases and J by 9 bases. Germline loops: CDR1 MRHNA, CDR2 SNTAGT. For the CDR3, the DNA is TGTGCCAGCAGTGAGTCCAGCGGGGGGGCCAGCACGCAGTATTTT. Its protein product is CASSESSGGASTQYF.

The chain is built from TRBV5-1 and TRBJ2-3; 11 bases line up with TRBD1. The CDR3 has 19 residues. V dropped 2 bases and J dropped 1; count of bases not matched to a gene: 12. Per the germline V gene, CDR1 is SGHRS and CDR2 is YFSETQ. CDR3 in amino acids: CASSFFGTGGASGTDTQYF. In nucleotides, the CDR3 is TGCGCCAGCAGCTTTTTTGGGACAGGGGGAGCCTCTGGCACAGATACGCAGTATTTT.

The rearrangement joins TRBV5-1 to TRBJ2-3; maybe TRBD2 (7 bases). Trimming stripped 0 bases from V and 1 base from J, with 12 bases between. Per germline, CDR1 SGHRS and CDR2 YFSETQ. CDR3 length: 16 residues. In DNA form, the CDR3 reads TGCGCCAGCAGCTTGGTTTTGCGGGGGCGCACAGATACGCAGTATTTT. It encodes CASSLVLRGRTDTQYF.

This clone appeared once. The CDR3 DNA sequence: TGCAGCGTGGGGAGCTCCTACAATGAGCAGTTCTTC. Amino acid sequence: CSVGSSYNEQFF. The rearrangement uses TRBV29-1 and TRBJ2-1; possibly TRBD2 for D (5 bases). Germline loops: CDR1 SQVTM, CDR2 ANQGSEA. V lost 6 bases to trimming and J lost 0 bases, with 6 bases between them. CDR3 size: 12 residues.

This clone was counted a few times. The rearrangement uses TRBV6-5 and TRBJ1-2, with 7 positions matching TRBD1. V lost 0 bases and J lost 4; bases outside the gene matches: 2. The CDR3 totals 14 residues. Germline values: CDR1 MNHEY, CDR2 SVGAGI. This chain's CDR3 is CASSYSGQFYGYTF. Written as DNA, the CDR3 is TGTGCCAGCAGTTACTCGGGACAGTTCTATGGCTACACCTTC.

The J gene is TRBJ1-1, the V gene TRBV6-1, with a tentative D call TRBD1 (6 bases). Germline V CDR1 and CDR2: MNHNS, SASEGT. The CDR3 runs 14 residues. V was cut by 4 bases and J by 5 bases, with 14 bases left in between. The CDR3 DNA sequence: TGTGCCAGCAGTGCCCGGACAGAAGGAACTGAAGCTTTCTTT. This gives the protein CASSARTEGTEAFF.

The CDR3 is CASSLQGEDYGYTF. The DNA for the CDR3 is TGCGCCAGCAGCTTACAGGGGGAAGACTATGGCTACACCTTC. The chain couples TRBV5-1 to TRBJ1-2; 8 bases match TRBD1. The J segment lost 3 bases and the V segment lost 2 bases, leaving 3 bases of the junction unmatched. Germline-derived CDR1 and CDR2 are SGHRS and YFSETQ. The CDR3 loop spans 14 amino acids.

The chain uses TRBV5-4 and TRBJ2-3; 8 positions match TRBD1. The junction had 7 bases not matched to a gene; V was cut back by 2 bases and J by 2 bases. The CDR3 is 16 residues long. The V gene's germline CDR1 is SGHNT and CDR2 YYREEE (reference sequence). As DNA, the CDR3 is TGTGCCAGCAGCTTTAACCGGGACAGGTACACAGATACGCAGTATTTT. Its translation is CASSFNRDRYTDTQYF.

The chain joins TRBV7-6 to TRBJ1-6; no clear D gene. From germline, CDR1 is SGHVS and CDR2 FNYEAQ. The CDR3 covers 17 residues. Trimming stripped 1 base from V and 6 bases from J, with 16 bases between. In DNA, the CDR3 is TGTGCCAGCAGCTTAGTGGTGCCGGGTTCGGGTAATTCACCCCTCCACTTT. It encodes CASSLVVPGSGNSPLHF. The full variable domain, its missing parts supplied by reference TRBV7-6 and TRBJ1-6, is GAGVSQSPRYKVTKRGQDVALRCDPISGHVSLYWYRQALGQGPEFLTYFNYEAQQDKSGLPNDRFSAERPEGSISTLTIQRTEQRDSAMYRCASSLVVPGSGNSPLHFGNGTRLTVT.

The rearrangement joins TRBV6-5 to TRBJ2-1; TRBD1 might be the D (5 bases). The CDR3 loop spans 13 amino acids. V was shortened by 6 bases and J by 8 bases, with 14 bases between the two germline ends. Germline lookup yields CDR1 MNHEY and CDR2 SVGAGI. CDR3 nucleotides: TGTGCCAGCAGCCCAGGGATGGTCGATGAGCAGTTCTTC. This encodes CASSPGMVDEQFF.

This clone showed up just a few times. Other DNA sequences in the sample encode the same CDR3. The J gene is TRBJ1-1, the V gene TRBV5-1; possibly TRBD1 for D (5 bases). The germline V and J ends were trimmed by 0 bases and 2 bases, with 8 bases remaining between them. CDR3 length equals 14 residues. Germline assignment: CDR1 SGHRS and CDR2 YFSETQ. For the CDR3, the DNA is TGCGCCAGCAGCTTGGCTACAGGAAACACTGAAGCTTTCTTT. It specifies CASSLATGNTEAFF.

The chain carries TRBV5-4 and TRBJ1-2, with TRBD1 identical over 7 bases. The junction had 5 bases not matched to a gene; V was cut back by 0 bases and J by 6 bases. CDR3 size: 14 residues. Germline V gene lookup returns CDR1 SGHNT and CDR2 YYREEE (reference sequence). CDR3 sequence (DNA): TGTGCCAGCAGCTTGGGAGGGGGCGTGAATGGCTACACCTTC. Translation: CASSLGGGVNGYTF.

The chain couples TRBV7-9 to TRBJ1-2; 7 nucleotides match TRBD1. The CDR3 runs 13 residues. From germline, CDR1 is SEHNR and CDR2 FQNEAQ (reference sequence). Losses at the gene ends were 5 bases for V and 6 bases for J; bases not matched to a gene: 6. Written as DNA, the CDR3 is TGTGCCAGCAGCGGACAGGAGGGAGATGGCTACACCTTC. Translation: CASSGQEGDGYTF.

This clone turned up a few times. The chain couples TRBV6-1 to TRBJ1-6, with D perhaps TRBD1 (5 bases). CDR1 is MNHNS, CDR2 SASEGT, per germline. V lost 2 bases and J 7 bases, leaving 12 bases between the germline ends. The CDR3 loop spans 15 amino acids. The CDR3 sequence: CASSEQGIGNSPLHF. In DNA, the CDR3 is TGTGCCAGCAGTGAACAGGGCATCGGGAATTCACCCCTCCACTTT.